The 18 T cell receptor beta chains given below trace back to one sample, sequenced in a study of blood T cells in healthy people across ages. A second roughly 7 to 12 cycle PCR used barcoded and J-beta primers. MiXCR, run by TCRdb on the 5' RACE reads, gives a single entry per CDR3 protein. The sample records about 1 million distinct CDR3 sequences, 45% being singletons. The material sequenced was blood. These receptors were taken from a woman aged 60-75 years in good health.

This clonotype was found once. This chain uses TRBV15 with TRBJ1-2; D may be TRBD1 (5 bases). The CDR3 consists of 14 residues. Trimming took 6 bases from V and 1 from J, leaving 12 bases between them. Germline lookup yields CDR1 LNHNV and CDR2 YYDKDF (reference sequence). The CDR3 is CATSPDRNNYGYTF. The CDR3 DNA sequence: TGTGCCACCAGTCCCGACAGAAATAACTATGGCTACACCTTC.

The chain links TRBV7-2 to TRBJ2-1, with D unresolved. Germline assignment: CDR1 SGHTA and CDR2 FQGNSA. This CDR3 has 13 amino acids. With 3 bases removed from V and 5 bases from J, the gap between germline ends came to 8 bases. CDR3 region: CASSFAQDNEQFF. The CDR3 DNA reads as TGTGCCAGCAGCTTCGCCCAGGACAATGAGCAGTTCTTC.

This chain links TRBV5-1 with TRBJ2-5; no reliable D call. V was cut by 0 bases and J by 5 bases, with 11 bases left in between. The length of the CDR3 is 14 residues. Germline V gene data show CDR1 as SGHRS and CDR2 as YFSETQ. CDR3 residues: CASSLVVLGETQYF. The CDR3 DNA is TGCGCCAGCAGCTTGGTTGTCCTAGGGGAGACCCAGTACTTC.

CDR3 residues: CASSLTPHFKSYNEQFF. The CDR3 DNA reads TGTGCCAGCAGCTTAACCCCTCACTTCAAATCCTACAATGAGCAGTTCTTC. The V and J genes are TRBV7-2 and TRBJ2-1; no definite D call. The V gene's germline CDR1 is SGHTA and CDR2 FQGNSA. The CDR3 runs to 17 residues. V was shortened by 2 bases and J by 1 base, with 15 bases between the two germline ends.

The J gene is TRBJ2-7, the V gene TRBV6-5; 12 bases are shared with TRBD2. Germline V lookup: CDR1 MNHEY, CDR2 SVGAGI. With 2 bases clipped from V and 10 bases from J, the junction kept 3 bases outside the gene matches. The CDR3 has 13 amino acids. The CDR3 loop reads CASSYGLAGTQYF. CDR3 nucleotide sequence: TGTGCCAGCAGTTACGGACTAGCGGGAACCCAGTACTTC.

The rearrangement joins TRBV7-9 to TRBJ1-2, with no clear D. V dropped 5 bases and J dropped 0 bases, with 13 bases sitting between them. CDR1 and CDR2 from the germline V gene are SEHNR and FQNEAQ (reference sequence). This CDR3 region has 15 residues. This CDR3 reads CASSPPKTANYGYTF. CDR3 nucleotide sequence: TGTGCCAGCAGCCCTCCAAAGACGGCTAACTATGGCTACACCTTC.

The chain joins TRBV7-2 to TRBJ2-5; TRBD1 aligns across 11 bases. V dropped 4 bases and J dropped 7; count of bases not matched to a gene: 11. CDR3 size: 16 residues. Per germline, CDR1 SGHTA and CDR2 FQGNSA. The CDR3 nucleotides are TGTGCCAGCAGCTCAAGGACAGGGGGCTTGACCGGGACCCAGTACTTC. This sequence encodes CASSSRTGGLTGTQYF.

The rearrangement joins TRBV20-1 to TRBJ2-1; TRBD2 agrees at 8 bases. The V gene end was trimmed by 3 bases and the J gene end by 8 bases; junction bases not matched to a gene: 12. CDR1 and CDR2 from the germline V gene are DFQATT and SNEGSKA (reference sequence). The CDR3 has 15 amino acids. CDR3 DNA: TGCAGTGCTAGCGGTAGCGGGGCTATAGACTATGAGCAGTTCTTC. This sequence encodes CSASGSGAIDYEQFF.

This clonotype was found a few times. The rearrangement joins TRBV9 to TRBJ2-1; 9 nucleotides match TRBD2. The J call is uncertain, as TRBJ2-7 better fits the DNA end. This CDR3 is built from 15 residues. CDR1 is SGDLS, CDR2 YYNGEE, per germline. CDR3 bases: TGTGCCAGCAGCTCCCGACTAGCGGTTTACAATGAGCAGTACTTC. Translating gives CASSSRLAVYNEQYF.

This clonotype occurred a few times. J is TRBJ2-7 and V is TRBV18, with TRBD2 as a possible D gene (5 bases). Trimming took off 3 bases at V and 0 bases at J, with 12 bases between the two ends. The CDR3 sequence is 15 residues long. Germline V gene lookup returns CDR1 KGHSH and CDR2 LQKENI. The CDR3 coding sequence is TGTGCCAGCTCACCCACCCCTGGGAGCTCCTACGAGCAGTACTTC. Residues: CASSPTPGSSYEQYF.

This clonotype turned up a few times. The chain links TRBV12-3 or TRBV12-4 to TRBJ2-3, with 9 bases aligning to TRBD2. The CDR3 totals 20 residues. Germline trimming cut 5 bases from V and 0 bases from J; bases unmatched to any gene: 18. The CDR3 is CASSQSTVRAGGYSTDTQYF. CDR3 DNA: TGTGCCAGCAGTCAGTCTACCGTCCGAGCGGGAGGATATAGCACAGATACGCAGTATTTT.

V usage is TRBV10-3 and J usage is TRBJ2-3; D is undetermined. The germline V and J ends were trimmed by 2 bases and 0 bases, with 9 bases remaining between them. This CDR3 has 15 residues. Germline V gene lookup returns CDR1 ENHRY and CDR2 SYGVKD. In DNA, the CDR3 is TGTGCCATCAGTGAGAGAGGTCAAAGCACAGATACGCAGTATTTT. It encodes CAISERGQSTDTQYF.

This clonotype was seen only a few times. The chain uses TRBV29-1 and TRBJ1-1; TRBD1 is a possible D gene (5 bases). V lost 6 bases, J lost 4 bases, and 9 bases lay in between. There are 11 residues in the CDR3. CDR1 SQVTM and CDR2 ANQGSEA come from the germline V gene. The CDR3 is CSVPGFTEAFF. CDR3 coding DNA: TGCAGCGTCCCAGGGTTCACTGAAGCTTTCTTT.

The rearrangement joins TRBV29-1 to TRBJ2-1, with D possibly matching TRBD1 (6 bases). This CDR3 spans 13 amino acids. Germline CDR1 reads SQVTM; CDR2 reads ANQGSEA. Trimming cost V 3 bases and J 5 bases, with 11 bases left between them. CDR3 sequence reads: CSVDLGQHNEQFF. The CDR3 nucleotides read TGCAGCGTTGATCTGGGACAACACAATGAGCAGTTCTTC.

V is TRBV12-3 or TRBV12-4 and J is TRBJ1-6; D not resolved. The CDR3 has 14 amino acids. V lost 7 bases and J 1 base, leaving 8 bases between the germline ends. Written as DNA, the CDR3 is TGTGCCAGCAAAAGTTCTTCCTATAATTCACCCCTCCACTTT. Translation: CASKSSSYNSPLHF.

This rearrangement joins TRBV7-9 to TRBJ1-4; D gene unclear. V lost 2 bases and J 2 bases, leaving 12 bases between the germline ends. The CDR3 has 16 residues. Germline loops: CDR1 SEHNR, CDR2 FQNEAQ (reference sequence). DNA for the CDR3: TGTGCCAGCAGCTTACGGGGAAAGAGGACTAATGAAAAACTGTTTTTT. Amino acids: CASSLRGKRTNEKLFF.

This clonotype was counted only a few times. This chain joins TRBV6-1 and TRBJ1-4; 7 nucleotides match TRBD1. This CDR3 region has 16 residues. After removal of 5 bases from V and 5 bases from J, the junction contained 11 bases not matched to a gene. Germline lookup yields CDR1 MNHNS and CDR2 SASEGT. In DNA, the CDR3 is TGTGCCAGCAGTACCCTCATAGGGACAGAGAATGAAAAACTGTTTTTT. It yields the protein CASSTLIGTENEKLFF.

The chain is built from TRBV10-3 and TRBJ1-5; 9 bases map to TRBD1. In germline, CDR1 is ENHRY, CDR2 SYGVKD. Trimming cost V 0 bases and J 4 bases; bases outside gene matches: 7. The CDR3 length is 17 residues. The CDR3 sequence: CAISESGQGLSNQPQHF. CDR3 DNA: TGTGCCATCAGTGAGTCCGGACAGGGGTTATCGAATCAGCCCCAGCATTTT.